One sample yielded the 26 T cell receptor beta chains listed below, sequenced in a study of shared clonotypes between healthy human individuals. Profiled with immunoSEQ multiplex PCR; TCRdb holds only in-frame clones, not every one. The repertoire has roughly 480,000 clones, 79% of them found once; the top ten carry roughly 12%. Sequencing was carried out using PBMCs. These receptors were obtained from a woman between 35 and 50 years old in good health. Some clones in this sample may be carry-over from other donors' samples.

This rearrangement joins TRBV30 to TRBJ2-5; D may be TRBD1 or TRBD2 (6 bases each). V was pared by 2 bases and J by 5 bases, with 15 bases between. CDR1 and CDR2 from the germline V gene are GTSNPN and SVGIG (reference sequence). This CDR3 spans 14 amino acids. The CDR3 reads CAWSRWGAWETQYF. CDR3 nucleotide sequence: TGTGCCTGGAGTCGTTGGGGGGCTTGGGAGACCCAGTACTTC.

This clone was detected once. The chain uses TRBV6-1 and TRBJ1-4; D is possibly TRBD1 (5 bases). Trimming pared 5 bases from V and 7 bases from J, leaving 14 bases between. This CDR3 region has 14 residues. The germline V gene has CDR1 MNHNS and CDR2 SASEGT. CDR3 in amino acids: CASSLVGEGEKLFF. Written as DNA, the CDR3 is TGTGCCAGCAGTTTGGTGGGGGAGGGTGAAAAACTGTTTTTT.

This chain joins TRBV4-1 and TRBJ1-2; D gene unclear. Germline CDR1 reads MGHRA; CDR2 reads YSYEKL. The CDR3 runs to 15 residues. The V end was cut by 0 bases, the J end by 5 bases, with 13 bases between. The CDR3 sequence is CASSQDLSGRYGYTF. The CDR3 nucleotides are TGCGCCAGCAGCCAAGATCTTTCTGGGAGATATGGCTACACCTTC.

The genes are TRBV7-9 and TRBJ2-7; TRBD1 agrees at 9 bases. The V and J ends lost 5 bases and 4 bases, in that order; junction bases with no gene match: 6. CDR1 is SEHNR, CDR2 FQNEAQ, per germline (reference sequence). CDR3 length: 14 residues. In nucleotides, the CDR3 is TGTGCCAGCAGCCATGGACAGGGGTGGTACGAGCAGTACTTC. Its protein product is CASSHGQGWYEQYF.

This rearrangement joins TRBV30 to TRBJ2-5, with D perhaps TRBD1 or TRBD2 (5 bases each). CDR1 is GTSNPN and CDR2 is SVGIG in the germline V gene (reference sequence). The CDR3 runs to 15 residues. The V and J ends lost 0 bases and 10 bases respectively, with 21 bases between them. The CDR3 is CAWSVRDGAPRGQYF. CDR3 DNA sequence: TGTGCCTGGAGTGTACGCGACGGTGCCCCGAGGGGCCAGTACTTC.

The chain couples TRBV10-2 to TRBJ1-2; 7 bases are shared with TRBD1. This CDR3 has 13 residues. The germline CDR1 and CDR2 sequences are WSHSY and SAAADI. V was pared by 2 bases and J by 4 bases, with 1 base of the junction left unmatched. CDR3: CASSETGAYGYTF. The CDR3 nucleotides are TGCGCCAGCAGTGAGACAGGGGCCTATGGCTACACCTTC.

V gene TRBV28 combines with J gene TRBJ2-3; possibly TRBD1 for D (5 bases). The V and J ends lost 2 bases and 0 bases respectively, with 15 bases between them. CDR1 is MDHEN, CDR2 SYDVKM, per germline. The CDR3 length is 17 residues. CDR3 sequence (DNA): TGTGCCAGCAGTTTAGGGGCCGGGCGAACCAGCACAGATACGCAGTATTTT. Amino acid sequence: CASSLGAGRTSTDTQYF. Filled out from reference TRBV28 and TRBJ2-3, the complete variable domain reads DVKVTQSSRYLVKRTGEKVFLECVQDMDHENMFWYRQDPGLGLRLIYFSYDVKMKEKGDIPEGYSVSREKKERFSLILESASTNQTSMYLCASSLGAGRTSTDTQYFGPGTRLTVL.

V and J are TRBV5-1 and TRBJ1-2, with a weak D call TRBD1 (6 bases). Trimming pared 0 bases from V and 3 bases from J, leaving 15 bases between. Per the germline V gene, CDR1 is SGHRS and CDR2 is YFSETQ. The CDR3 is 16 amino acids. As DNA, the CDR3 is TGCGCCAGCAGCTTGGAGCCTATACAGGGTGACTATGGCTACACCTTC. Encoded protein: CASSLEPIQGDYGYTF.

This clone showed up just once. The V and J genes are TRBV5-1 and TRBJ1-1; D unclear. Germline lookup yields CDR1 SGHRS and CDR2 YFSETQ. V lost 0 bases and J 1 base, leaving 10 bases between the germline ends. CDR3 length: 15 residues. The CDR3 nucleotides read TGCGCCAGCAGCTTGGCCGGGCAGCGGAACACTGAAGCTTTCTTT. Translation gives CASSLAGQRNTEAFF.

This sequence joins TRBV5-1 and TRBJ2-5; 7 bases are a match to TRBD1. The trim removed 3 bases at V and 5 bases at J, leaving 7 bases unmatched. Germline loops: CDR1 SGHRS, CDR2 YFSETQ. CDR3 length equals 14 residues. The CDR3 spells CASSSGGQAETQYF. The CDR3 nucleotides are TGCGCCAGCAGCTCCGGTGGACAGGCGGAGACCCAGTACTTC. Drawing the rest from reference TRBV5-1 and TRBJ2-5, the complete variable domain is KAGVTQTPRYLIKTRGQQVTLSCSPISGHRSVSWYQQTPGQGLQFLFEYFSETQRNKGNFPGRFSGRQFSNSRSEMNVSTLELGDSALYLCASSSGGQAETQYFGPGTRLLVL.

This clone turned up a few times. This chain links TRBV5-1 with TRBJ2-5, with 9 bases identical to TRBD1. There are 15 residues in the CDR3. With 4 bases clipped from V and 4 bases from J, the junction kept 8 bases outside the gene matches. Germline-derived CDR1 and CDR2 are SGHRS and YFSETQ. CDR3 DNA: TGCGCCAGCAGCCGCGGACAGGGGAACCGAGAGACCCAGTACTTC. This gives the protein CASSRGQGNRETQYF. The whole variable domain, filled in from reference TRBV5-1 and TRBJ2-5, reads KAGVTQTPRYLIKTRGQQVTLSCSPISGHRSVSWYQQTPGQGLQFLFEYFSETQRNKGNFPGRFSGRQFSNSRSEMNVSTLELGDSALYLCASSRGQGNRETQYFGPGTRLLVL.

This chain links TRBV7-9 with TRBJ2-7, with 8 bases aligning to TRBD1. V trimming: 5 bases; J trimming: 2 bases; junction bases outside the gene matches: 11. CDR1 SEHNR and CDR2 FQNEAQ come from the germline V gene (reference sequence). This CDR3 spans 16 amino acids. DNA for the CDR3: TGTGCCAGCAGCCCCAGGACGAGGACAGGGACCTACGAGCAGTACTTC. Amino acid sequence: CASSPRTRTGTYEQYF.

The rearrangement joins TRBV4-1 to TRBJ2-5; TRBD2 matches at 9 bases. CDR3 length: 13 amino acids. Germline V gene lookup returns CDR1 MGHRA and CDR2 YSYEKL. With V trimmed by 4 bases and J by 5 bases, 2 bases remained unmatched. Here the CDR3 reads CASSLSGSETQYF. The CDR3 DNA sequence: TGCGCCAGCAGCCTTAGCGGGAGTGAGACCCAGTACTTC.

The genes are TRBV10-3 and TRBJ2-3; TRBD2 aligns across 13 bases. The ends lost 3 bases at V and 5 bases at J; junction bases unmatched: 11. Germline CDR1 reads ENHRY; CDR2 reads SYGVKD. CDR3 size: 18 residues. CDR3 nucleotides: TGTGCCATCAGTGACTCGGGACTAGCGGGACCGACAGGAGATACGCAGTATTTT. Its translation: CAISDSGLAGPTGDTQYF.

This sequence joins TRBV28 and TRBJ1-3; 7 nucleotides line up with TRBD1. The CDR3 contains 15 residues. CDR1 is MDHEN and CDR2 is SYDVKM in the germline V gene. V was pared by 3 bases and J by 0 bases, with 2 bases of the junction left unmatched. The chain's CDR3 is CASSLTGISGNTIYF. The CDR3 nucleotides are TGTGCCAGCAGTTTGACAGGGATCTCTGGAAACACCATATATTTT.

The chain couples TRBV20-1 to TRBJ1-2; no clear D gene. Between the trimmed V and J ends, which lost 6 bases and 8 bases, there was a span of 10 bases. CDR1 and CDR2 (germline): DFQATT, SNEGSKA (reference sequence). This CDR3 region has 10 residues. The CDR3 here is CSASEVGYTF. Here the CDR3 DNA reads TGCAGTGCGTCGGAGGTCGGCTACACCTTC.

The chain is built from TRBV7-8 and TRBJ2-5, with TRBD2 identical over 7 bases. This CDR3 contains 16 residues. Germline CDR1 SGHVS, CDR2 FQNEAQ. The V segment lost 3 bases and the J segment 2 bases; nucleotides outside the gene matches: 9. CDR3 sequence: CASSFVRASGQETQYF. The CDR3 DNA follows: TGTGCCAGCAGCTTTGTCCGGGCTAGCGGACAAGAGACCCAGTACTTC.

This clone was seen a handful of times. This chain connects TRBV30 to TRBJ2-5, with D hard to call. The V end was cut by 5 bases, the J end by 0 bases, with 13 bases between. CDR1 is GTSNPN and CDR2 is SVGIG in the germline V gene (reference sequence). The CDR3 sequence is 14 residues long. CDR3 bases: TGTGCCTGGGGTACTTCCAGCTACCAAGAGACCCAGTACTTC. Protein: CAWGTSSYQETQYF.

Here the CDR3 reads CASSLIGDGQETQYF. In DNA form, the CDR3 reads TGCGCCAGCAGCTTGATAGGGGACGGCCAAGAGACCCAGTACTTC. The rearrangement uses TRBV5-1 and TRBJ2-5; D might be TRBD1 or TRBD2, each matching 5 bases. V was clipped by 1 base and J by 1 base, with 11 bases between them. The CDR3 length is 15 residues. The germline gives CDR1 SGHRS, CDR2 YFSETQ.

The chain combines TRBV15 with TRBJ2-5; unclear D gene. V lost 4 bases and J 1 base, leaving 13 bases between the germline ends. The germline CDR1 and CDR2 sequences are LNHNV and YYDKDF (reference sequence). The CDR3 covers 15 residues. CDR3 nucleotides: TGTGCCACCAGCATCGGTGAAGGGCGCCAAGAGACCCAGTACTTC. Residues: CATSIGEGRQETQYF.

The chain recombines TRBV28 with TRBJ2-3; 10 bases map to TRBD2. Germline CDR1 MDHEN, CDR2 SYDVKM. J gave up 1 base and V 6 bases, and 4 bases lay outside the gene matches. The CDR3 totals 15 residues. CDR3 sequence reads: CASRIAGGGTDTQYF. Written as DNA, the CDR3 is TGTGCCAGCAGGATAGCGGGAGGCGGCACAGATACGCAGTATTTT.

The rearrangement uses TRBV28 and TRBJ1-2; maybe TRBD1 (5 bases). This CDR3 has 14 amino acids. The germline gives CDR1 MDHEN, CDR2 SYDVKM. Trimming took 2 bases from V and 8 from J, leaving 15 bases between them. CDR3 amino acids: CASSLPYQGSGYTF. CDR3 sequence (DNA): TGTGCCAGCAGTTTACCCTACCAGGGAAGCGGCTACACCTTC.

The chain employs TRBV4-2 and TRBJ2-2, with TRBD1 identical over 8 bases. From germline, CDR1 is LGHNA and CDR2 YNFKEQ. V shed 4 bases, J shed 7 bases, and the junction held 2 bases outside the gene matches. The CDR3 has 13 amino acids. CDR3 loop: CASSRTGNGELFF. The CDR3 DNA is TGTGCCAGCAGCCGGACAGGGAACGGGGAGCTGTTTTTT.

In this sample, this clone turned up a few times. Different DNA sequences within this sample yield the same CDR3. CDR3 loop: CAWSGQNTEAFF. The DNA of the CDR3 is TGTGCCTGGAGTGGCCAGAACACTGAAGCTTTCTTT. This sequence joins TRBV30 and TRBJ1-1; D unresolved. The CDR3 is made up of 12 amino acids. CDR1 is GTSNPN and CDR2 is SVGIG in the germline V gene (reference sequence). Trimming shortened V by 1 base and J by 1 base, and 4 bases separated the two germline ends.

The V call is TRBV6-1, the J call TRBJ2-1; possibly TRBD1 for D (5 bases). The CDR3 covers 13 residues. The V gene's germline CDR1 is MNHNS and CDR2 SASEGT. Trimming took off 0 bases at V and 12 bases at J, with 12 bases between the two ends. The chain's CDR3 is CASSEAGLMGQFF. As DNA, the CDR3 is TGTGCCAGCAGTGAAGCGGGGCTAATGGGGCAGTTCTTC.

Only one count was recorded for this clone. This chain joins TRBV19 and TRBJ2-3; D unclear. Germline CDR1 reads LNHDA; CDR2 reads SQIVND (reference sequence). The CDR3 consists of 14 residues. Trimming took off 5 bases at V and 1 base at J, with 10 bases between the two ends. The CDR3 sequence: CASSPHRGTDTQYF. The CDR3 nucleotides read TGTGCCAGTAGTCCACACCGGGGCACAGATACGCAGTATTTT.